Below, 8 T cell receptor beta chains from the same sample are listed, as sequenced in a study of blood T cell repertoires in COVID-19. TCRdb's table, derived via immunoSEQ multiplex PCR, lists solely in-frame clones and lacks some. The sample gives roughly 220,000 clones, roughly 84% of which show up once; around 20% is in the top ten. Sequenced: peripheral blood. The receptors originated from a man aged 25 to 40 with active or convalescent COVID-19.

This clone showed up just a few times. This chain links TRBV7-2 with TRBJ2-7, with 8 bases that match TRBD1. Losses at the gene ends were 5 bases for V and 4 bases for J; bases not matched to a gene: 7. In germline, CDR1 is SGHTA, CDR2 FQGNSA. The length of the CDR3 is 14 residues. As DNA, the CDR3 is TGTGCCAGCAGCCAGGGGGCGGGGTCTTACGAGCAGTACTTC. Protein: CASSQGAGSYEQYF.

The genes are TRBV19 and TRBJ1-5; D is unresolved. V gave up 5 bases and J gave up 4 bases, with 12 bases separating them. Germline assignment: CDR1 LNHDA and CDR2 SQIVND (reference sequence). The CDR3 covers 14 residues. The CDR3 bases are TGTGCCAGTAGTGAGGGAGCCGCAAATCAGCCCCAGCATTTT. The encoded protein is CASSEGAANQPQHF.

This clone was observed once. V is TRBV27 and J is TRBJ1-2; 8 bases agree with TRBD1. This CDR3 is 14 amino acids long. The V gene's germline CDR1 is MNHEY and CDR2 SMNVEV (reference sequence). Trimming cost V 0 bases and J 7 bases; bases outside gene matches: 4. The CDR3 DNA reads TGTGCCAGCAGTTTATCGGGGACAGGCTCTGGCTACACCTTC. This gives the protein CASSLSGTGSGYTF.

The genes are TRBV6-5 and TRBJ1-2, with D possibly TRBD1 on 6 matching bases. V dropped 6 bases and J dropped 0 bases, with 14 bases sitting between them. This CDR3 has 15 residues. In germline, CDR1 is MNHEY, CDR2 SVGAGI. The CDR3 DNA sequence: TGTGCCAGCAGCAAAAACAGGGCTACTAACTATGGCTACACCTTC. Encoded protein: CASSKNRATNYGYTF.

CDR3 in amino acids: CATSDFRDRGRYTEAFF. As DNA, the CDR3 is TGTGCCACCAGTGATTTCCGGGACAGGGGGAGGTACACTGAAGCTTTCTTT. J is TRBJ1-1 and V is TRBV24-1; 11 bases match TRBD1. This CDR3 is built from 17 residues. V shed 1 base and J 3 bases; nucleotides not matched to a gene: 6. From germline, CDR1 is KGHDR and CDR2 SFDVKD.

J is TRBJ2-1 and V is TRBV14, with a tentative D call TRBD1 (5 bases). V gave up 1 base and J gave up 12 bases, with 10 bases separating them. The germline gives CDR1 SGHDN, CDR2 FVKESK. The CDR3 is 12 amino acids. The CDR3 nucleotides are TGTGCCAGCAGCCAAGGGGGCTGGGCGCAGTTCTTC. This translates into CASSQGGWAQFF.

The chain couples TRBV9 to TRBJ2-1; the match to TRBD2 covers 8 bases. Germline-derived CDR1 and CDR2 are SGDLS and YYNGEE. This CDR3 contains 15 residues. Losses at the gene ends were 2 bases for V and 4 bases for J; bases not matched to a gene: 5. For the CDR3, the DNA is TGTGCCAGCAGCGTGGCGGGGGGCGAATACAATGAGCAGTTCTTC. This codes for CASSVAGGEYNEQFF.

The chain has TRBV7-7 and TRBJ2-3, with a possible D match to TRBD1 (5 bases). V was pared by 5 bases and J by 1 base, with 13 bases between. The CDR3 has 15 amino acids. Germline V lookup: CDR1 SSHAT, CDR2 FNYEAQ (reference sequence). The CDR3 DNA reads TGTGCCAGCAGCCAGGGTACCGGGCGCACAGATACGCAGTATTTT. Protein sequence: CASSQGTGRTDTQYF.